The present TCR beta chain was sequenced within a study of blood T cells in healthy people across ages. There are a few counts of this clonotype. The antigen remains undetermined. Germline V gives CDR1 SGHVS, CDR2 FQNEAQ. The V segment lost 5 bases and the J segment 3 bases; nucleotides outside the gene matches: 9. This CDR3 contains 16 residues. Study conclusions and caveats: There were more naive CD4+ cells and higher diversity in long-lived donors than in aged donors.

A second PCR, run for about 7 to 12 cycles, used a sample-barcoded 5' primer plus a J-beta primer mix. In TCRdb, the 5' RACE reads were re-called with MiXCR into one record per CDR3 protein. The table shows hundreds of thousands of distinct CDR3 sequences, with roughly 25% occurring only once. This sample also appeared in a second study, on T cells of mothers and their children. This second report adds: Every mother supplied over 9.5 million TCR beta CDR3 reads and every child 2.5 million to 3.5 million. Unrelated mother-child pairs always had slightly, but never significantly, lower normalized overlap than related pairs.

Specimen: blood. The receptor's source is a boy under 18 in good health. This chain joins TRBV7-8 and TRBJ1-3, with 8 bases that match TRBD1. CDR3 region: CASSQPTGVFGNTIYF. The CDR3 region has the DNA TGTGCCAGCAGCCAACCGACAGGGGTATTTGGAAACACCATATATTTT.